The 5 T cell receptor beta chains listed next were all sequenced from one sample in a study of T-cell reconstitution after alpha-beta-depleted transplantation in children. The TCRbeta library incorporated unique molecular identifiers. TCRdb re-analysed the PCR reads in MiXCR, keeping a single row per CDR3 protein. The sample contains 500,000 to 650,000 distinct CDR3 sequences, roughly an eighth of which appear only once. The material sequenced was PBMCs, mostly from graft donor cells, taken 180 days after TCRalphabeta/CD19-depleted stem cell transplant. These receptors all stem from a female patient aged 2-15 years who had a stem cell transplant for aplastic anemia, so the T cells may come from the graft donor.

J is TRBJ2-1 and V is TRBV4-1; 8 positions match TRBD2. Germline V gene sequence: CDR1 MGHRA, CDR2 YSYEKL. The CDR3 sequence is 16 residues long. V lost 3 bases to trimming and J lost 8 bases; unmatched junction nucleotides: 12. This chain's CDR3 is CASSQAGGVLTHEQFF. The CDR3 bases are TGCGCCAGCAGCCAGGCGGGGGGAGTGCTCACCCATGAGCAGTTCTTC.

V gene TRBV7-2 combines with J gene TRBJ2-7; 7 bases are shared with TRBD2. Germline V gene sequence: CDR1 SGHTA, CDR2 FQGNSA. V dropped 5 bases and J dropped 2; count of bases not matched to a gene: 3. The CDR3 is 13 residues long. The CDR3 DNA follows: TGTGCCAGCAGCATGGGACTACCCTACGAGCAGTACTTC. Translation: CASSMGLPYEQYF.

The V call is TRBV7-6, the J call TRBJ2-7; D is ambiguous. This CDR3 has 15 amino acids. Germline CDR1 SGHVS, CDR2 FNYEAQ. Trimming stripped 1 base from V and 2 bases from J, with 12 bases between. The CDR3 DNA is TGTGCCAGCAGCTTAGAAGGGAACGTAGCCTACGAGCAGTACTTC. Translated: CASSLEGNVAYEQYF.

This clonotype came up a few times. The chain links TRBV4-1 to TRBJ1-1; no firm D call. Looked up from germline, CDR1 is MGHRA and CDR2 is YSYEKL. The CDR3 is 15 residues long. V was cut by 1 base and J by 1 base, with 10 bases left in between. CDR3 nucleotides: TGCGCCAGCAGCCAAGCGTATGAAGGGAACACTGAAGCTTTCTTT. Its protein is CASSQAYEGNTEAFF.

The chain carries TRBV2 and TRBJ1-4, with D possibly TRBD1 on 5 matching bases. The CDR3 totals 16 residues. Germline assignment: CDR1 SNHLY and CDR2 FYNNEI. Trimming left V 11 bases short and J 4 bases short, with 23 bases between. CDR3 coding DNA: TGTGCCTTCTGCTGTATTTTCGGGGCTGGTAATGAAAAACTGTTTTTT. It encodes CAFCCIFGAGNEKLFF.